This T cell receptor (beta chain) originates from a study of OX40 agonist ivuxolimab in advanced cancers. Whole-study findings and limits: There was clonal expansion of CD4+ and CD8+ blood T cells by week 6 at 0.1 to 3.0 mg/kg.

Patients with a history of autoimmune disease or on systemic immunosuppression were excluded. Samples were taken at baseline and on day 1 of cycles 4 and 7. The CDR3 is 16 amino acids. Per germline, CDR1 LNHDA and CDR2 SQIVND (reference sequence). Trimming removed 3 bases from V and 3 bases from J; junction bases left unmatched: 5. Of note for this clone: Antigen unknown.

Clones were sequenced by immunoSEQ multiplex PCR, and TCRdb holds only the in-frame ones, with some missing. The profile shows about 64,000 clones, less than 95% of them singletons. The source is an adult with an advanced solid tumor such as melanoma, head and neck, liver or kidney cancer. Sequencing used CD4+ or CD8+ T cells sorted from blood, obtained in a trial of the OX40 agonist ivuxolimab. The rearrangement links TRBV19 to TRBJ2-3; 11 bases are shared with TRBD2. The CDR3 coding sequence is TGTGCCAGTAGTATCCGTGCTAGCGGGAGGACAGATACGCAGTATTTT. This encodes CASSIRASGRTDTQYF.